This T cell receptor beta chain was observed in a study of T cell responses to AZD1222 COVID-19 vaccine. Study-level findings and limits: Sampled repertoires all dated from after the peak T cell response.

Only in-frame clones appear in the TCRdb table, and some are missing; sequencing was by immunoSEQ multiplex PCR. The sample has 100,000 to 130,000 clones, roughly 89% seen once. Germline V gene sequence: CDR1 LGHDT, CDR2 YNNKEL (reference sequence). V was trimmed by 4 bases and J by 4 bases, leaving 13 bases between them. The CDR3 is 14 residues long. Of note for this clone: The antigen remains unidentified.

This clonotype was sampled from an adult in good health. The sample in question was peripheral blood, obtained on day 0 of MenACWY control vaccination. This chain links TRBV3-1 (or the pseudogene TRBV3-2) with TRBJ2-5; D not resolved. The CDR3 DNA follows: TGTGCCAGCAGCCCCGGATGGATGGGAGAGACCCAGTACTTC. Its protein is CASSPGWMGETQYF.